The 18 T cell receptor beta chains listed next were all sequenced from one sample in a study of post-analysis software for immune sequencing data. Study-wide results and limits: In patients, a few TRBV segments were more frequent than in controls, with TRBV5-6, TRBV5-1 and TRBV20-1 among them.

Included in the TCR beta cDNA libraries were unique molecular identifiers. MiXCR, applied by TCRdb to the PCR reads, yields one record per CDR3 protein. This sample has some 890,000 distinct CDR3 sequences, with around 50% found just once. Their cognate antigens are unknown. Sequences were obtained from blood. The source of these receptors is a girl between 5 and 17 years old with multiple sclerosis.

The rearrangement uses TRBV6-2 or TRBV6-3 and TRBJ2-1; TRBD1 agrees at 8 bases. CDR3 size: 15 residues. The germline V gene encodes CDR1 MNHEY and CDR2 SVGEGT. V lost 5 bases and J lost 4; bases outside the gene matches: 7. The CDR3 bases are TGTGCCAGCAGTCGCCGGGACAGGACTTACAATGAGCAGTTCTTC. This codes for CASSRRDRTYNEQFF.

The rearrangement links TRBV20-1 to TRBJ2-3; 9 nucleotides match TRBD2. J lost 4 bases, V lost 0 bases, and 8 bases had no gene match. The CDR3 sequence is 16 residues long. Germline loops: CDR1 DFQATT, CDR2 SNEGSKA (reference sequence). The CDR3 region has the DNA TGCAGTGCTAGAGATTTTCGCGGGAGGGCCTCAGATACGCAGTATTTT. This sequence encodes CSARDFRGRASDTQYF.

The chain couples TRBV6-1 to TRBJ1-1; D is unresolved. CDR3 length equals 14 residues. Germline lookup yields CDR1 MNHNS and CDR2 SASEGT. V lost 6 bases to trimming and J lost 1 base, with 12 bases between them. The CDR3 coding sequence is TGTGCCAGCAGGACGACCCGACCGAACACTGAAGCTTTCTTT. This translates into CASRTTRPNTEAFF.

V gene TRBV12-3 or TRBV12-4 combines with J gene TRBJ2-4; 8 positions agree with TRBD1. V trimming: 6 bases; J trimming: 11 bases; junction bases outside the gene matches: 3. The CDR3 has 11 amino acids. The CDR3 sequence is CASSQTGVQYF. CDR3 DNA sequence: TGTGCCAGCAGCCAGACAGGGGTTCAGTACTTC.

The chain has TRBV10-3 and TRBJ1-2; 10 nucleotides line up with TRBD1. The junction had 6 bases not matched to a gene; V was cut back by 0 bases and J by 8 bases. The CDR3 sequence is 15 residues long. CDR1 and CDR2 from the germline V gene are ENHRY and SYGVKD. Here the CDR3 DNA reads TGTGCCATCAGTGAGTCGGGACAGGGGCGCACGGGCTACACCTTC. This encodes CAISESGQGRTGYTF.

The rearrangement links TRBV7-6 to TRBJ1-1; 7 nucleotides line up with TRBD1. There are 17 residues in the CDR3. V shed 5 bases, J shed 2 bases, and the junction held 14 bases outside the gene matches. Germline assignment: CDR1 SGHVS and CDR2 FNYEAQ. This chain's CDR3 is CASSRDTYRGQNTEAFF. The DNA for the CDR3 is TGTGCCAGCAGCCGCGACACTTACAGGGGCCAAAACACTGAAGCTTTCTTT.

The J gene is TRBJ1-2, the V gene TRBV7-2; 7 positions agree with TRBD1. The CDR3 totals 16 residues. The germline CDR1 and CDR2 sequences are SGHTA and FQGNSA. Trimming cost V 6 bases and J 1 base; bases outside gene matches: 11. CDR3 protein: CASRPGGQGGNYGYTF. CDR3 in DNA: TGTGCCAGCAGGCCCGGGGGGCAGGGGGGTAACTATGGCTACACCTTC.

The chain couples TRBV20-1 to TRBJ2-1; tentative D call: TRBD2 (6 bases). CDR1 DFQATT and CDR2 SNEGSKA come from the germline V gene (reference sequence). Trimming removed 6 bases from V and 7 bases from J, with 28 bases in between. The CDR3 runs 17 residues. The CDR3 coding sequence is TGCAGTGCCAAGAGGGACCTTAGCGGCCCACGTGATAATGAGCAGTTCTTC. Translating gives CSAKRDLSGPRDNEQFF.

In DNA, the CDR3 is TGTGCCAGCAGCTTAGCTATCACCAATGAGCAGTTCTTC. Its protein product is CASSLAITNEQFF. The chain is built from TRBV7-9 and TRBJ2-1; D ambiguous. This CDR3 spans 13 amino acids. Trimming took off 0 bases at V and 6 bases at J, with 6 bases between the two ends. Germline assignment: CDR1 SEHNR and CDR2 FQNEAQ (reference sequence).

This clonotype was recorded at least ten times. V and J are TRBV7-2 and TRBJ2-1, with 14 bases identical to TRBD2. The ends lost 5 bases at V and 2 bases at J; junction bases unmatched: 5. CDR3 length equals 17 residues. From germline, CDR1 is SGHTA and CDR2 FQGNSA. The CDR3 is CASSARTSGGTYNEQFF. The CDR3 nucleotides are TGTGCCAGCAGCGCAAGGACTAGCGGGGGGACCTACAATGAGCAGTTCTTC. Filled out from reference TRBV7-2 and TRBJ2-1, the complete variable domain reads GAGVSQSPSNKVTEKGKDVELRCDPISGHTALYWYRQSLGQGLEFLIYFQGNSAPDKSGLPSDRFSAERTGGSVSTLTIQRTQQEDSAVYLCASSARTSGGTYNEQFFGPGTRLTVL.

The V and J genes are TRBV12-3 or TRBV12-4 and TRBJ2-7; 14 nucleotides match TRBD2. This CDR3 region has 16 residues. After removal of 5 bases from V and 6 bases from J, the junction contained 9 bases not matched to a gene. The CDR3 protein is CASSTPGLAGVGEQYF. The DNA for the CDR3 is TGTGCCAGCAGTACTCCGGGACTAGCGGGAGTGGGCGAGCAGTACTTC.

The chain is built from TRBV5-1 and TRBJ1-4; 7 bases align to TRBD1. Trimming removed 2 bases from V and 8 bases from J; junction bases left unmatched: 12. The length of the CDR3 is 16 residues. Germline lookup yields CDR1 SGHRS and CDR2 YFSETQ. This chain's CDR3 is CASSLGPAGTAEKLFF. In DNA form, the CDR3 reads TGCGCCAGCAGCTTAGGTCCCGCCGGGACAGCCGAAAAACTGTTTTTT.

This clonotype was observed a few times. CDR3 DNA sequence: TGTGCCAGCAGTGGCAGGGGTTGGAGGGAGACCCAGTACTTC. Its protein product is CASSGRGWRETQYF. The V gene is TRBV6-5, the J gene TRBJ2-7, with D tentatively TRBD1 (6 bases). Matching the DNA end better, TRBJ2-5 makes the J call doubtful. The germline gives CDR1 MNHEY, CDR2 SVGAGI. This CDR3 is built from 14 residues.

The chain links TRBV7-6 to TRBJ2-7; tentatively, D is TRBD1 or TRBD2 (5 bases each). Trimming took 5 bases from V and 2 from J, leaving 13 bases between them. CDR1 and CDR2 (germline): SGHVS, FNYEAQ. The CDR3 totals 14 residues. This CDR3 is CASSPGDGPYEQYF. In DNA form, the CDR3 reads TGTGCCAGCAGCCCCGGGGACGGACCCTACGAGCAGTACTTC.

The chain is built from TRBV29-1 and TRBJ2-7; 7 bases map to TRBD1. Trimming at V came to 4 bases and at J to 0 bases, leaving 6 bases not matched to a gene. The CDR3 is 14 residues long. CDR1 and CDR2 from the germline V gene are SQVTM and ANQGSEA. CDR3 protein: CSVGGRGSSYEQYF. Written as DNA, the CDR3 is TGCAGCGTTGGGGGCAGGGGGAGCTCCTACGAGCAGTACTTC.

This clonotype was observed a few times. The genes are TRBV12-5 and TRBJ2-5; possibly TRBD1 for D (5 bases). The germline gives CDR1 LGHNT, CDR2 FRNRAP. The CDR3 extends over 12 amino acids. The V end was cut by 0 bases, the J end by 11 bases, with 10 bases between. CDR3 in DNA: TGTGCTAGTGGTTTGGTACGCGGACAACAGTACTTC. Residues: CASGLVRGQQYF.

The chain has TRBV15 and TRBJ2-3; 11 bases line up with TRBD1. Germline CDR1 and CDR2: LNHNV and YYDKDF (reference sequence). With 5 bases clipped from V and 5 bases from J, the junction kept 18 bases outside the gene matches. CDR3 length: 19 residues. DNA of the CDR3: TGTGCCACCAGCGATAAACCCCTTGGACAGGGGGCAGGCTTAGATACGCAGTATTTT. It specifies CATSDKPLGQGAGLDTQYF. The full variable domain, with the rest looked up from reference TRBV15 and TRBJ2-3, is DAMVIQNPRYQVTQFGKPVTLSCSQTLNHNVMYWYQQKSSQAPKLLFHYYDKDFNNEADTPDNFQSRRPNTSFCFLDIRSPGLGDTAMYLCATSDKPLGQGAGLDTQYFGPGTRLTVL.

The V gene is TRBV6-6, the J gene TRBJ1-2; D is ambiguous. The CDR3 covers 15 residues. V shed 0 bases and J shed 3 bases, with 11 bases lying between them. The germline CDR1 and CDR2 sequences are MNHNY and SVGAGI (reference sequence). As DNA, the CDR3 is TGTGCCAGCAGTTACTCGGTCGAGTTAGACTATGGCTACACCTTC. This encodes CASSYSVELDYGYTF.